Below, one T cell receptor (beta chain) is given with its context. Using immunoSEQ multiplex PCR, the repertoire was profiled, and TCRdb retains in-frame clones only, with some absent. The repertoire holds about 2.3 million clones, 85% to 95% seen once, with about 0.37% in the top ten. This sample is drawn from a study of shared clonotypes between healthy human individuals. The source is a man younger than 35 in good health. Some clones in this sample may be carry-over from other donors' samples. Sequenced sample: naive CD4+ T cells from PBMCs. The subset denotes: CD45RA+ positively selected.

CDR3 sequence: CASSVGTMGTEAFF. The CDR3 bases are TGTGCCAGCAGCGTAGGGACAATGGGTACTGAAGCTTTCTTT. This chain connects TRBV9 to TRBJ1-1; the D gene is possibly TRBD1 (5 bases). Looked up from germline, CDR1 is SGDLS and CDR2 is YYNGEE. The CDR3 spans 14 residues. Between the trimmed V and J ends, which lost 0 bases and 5 bases, there was a span of 11 bases.